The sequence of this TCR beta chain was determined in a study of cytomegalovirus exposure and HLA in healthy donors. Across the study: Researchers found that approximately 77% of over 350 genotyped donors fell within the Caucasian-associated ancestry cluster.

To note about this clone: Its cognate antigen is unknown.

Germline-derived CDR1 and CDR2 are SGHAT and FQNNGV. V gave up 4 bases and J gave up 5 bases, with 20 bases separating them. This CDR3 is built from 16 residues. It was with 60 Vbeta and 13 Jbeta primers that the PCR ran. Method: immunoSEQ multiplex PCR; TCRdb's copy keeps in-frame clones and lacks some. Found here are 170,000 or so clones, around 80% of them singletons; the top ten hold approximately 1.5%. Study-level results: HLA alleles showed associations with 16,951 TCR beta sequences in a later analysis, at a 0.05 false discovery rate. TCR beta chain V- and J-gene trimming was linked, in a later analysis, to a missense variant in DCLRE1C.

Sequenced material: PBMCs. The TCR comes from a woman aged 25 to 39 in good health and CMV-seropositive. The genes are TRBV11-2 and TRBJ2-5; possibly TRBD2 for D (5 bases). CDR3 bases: TGTGCCAGCAGCTCATCCGCGGGCTCGGGCGTGGAGACCCAGTACTTC. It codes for CASSSSAGSGVETQYF.